This is a list of T cell receptor beta chains from one sample in a study of shared clonotypes between healthy human individuals. TCRdb's table, derived via immunoSEQ multiplex PCR, lists solely in-frame clones and lacks some. The repertoire holds 2 million to 2.5 million clones, around 92% seen once, with 0.3% to 0.45% in the top ten. The sample taken for sequencing was naive CD4+ T cells from PBMCs. The receptors derive from a man aged 18-30 years in good health. Some clones in this sample may be carry-over from other donors' samples. Both conserved end residues are part of each CDR3. Fields, in order: D gene, clone size, V gene, J gene, CDR3 protein, CDR3 DNA. The D gene is left open where the match is weak. Only some rows state a clone size, as once, few, many or a class for expanded clones.

NA	once	TRBV27	TRBJ1-1	CASSPRGPTYTEAFF	TGTGCCAGCAGTCCTCGGGGGCCTACATACACTGAAGCTTTCTTT
NA	NA	TRBV2	TRBJ2-5	CASSTKGSWGGETQYF	TGTGCCAGCAGTACCAAGGGGAGCTGGGGGGGCGAGACCCAGTACTTC
NA	NA	TRBV19	TRBJ1-1	CASSLAGLTEAFF	TGTGCCAGTAGTCTTGCAGGGTTAACTGAAGCTTTCTTT
TRBD1	NA	TRBV7-9	TRBJ1-1	CASSLGQGENTEAFF	TGTGCCAGCAGTTTGGGACAGGGGGAGAACACTGAAGCTTTCTTT
TRBD1	NA	TRBV11-2	TRBJ1-1	CASSLGTGGRAFF	TGTGCCAGCAGCCTTGGGACAGGGGGACGAGCTTTCTTT
NA	once	TRBV5-8	TRBJ2-5	CASSLGLAGTQYF	TGTGCCAGCAGCTTGGGATTAGCTGGGACCCAGTACTTC
NA	NA	TRBV9	TRBJ2-5	CASSVAEGQEQYF	TGTGCCAGCAGCGTAGCGGAGGGGCAGGAGCAGTACTTC
NA	few	TRBV27	TRBJ1-1	CASSAWTNTEAFF	TGTGCCAGCAGTGCTTGGACCAACACTGAAGCTTTCTTT
TRBD1	NA	TRBV5-4	TRBJ2-7	CASQTGTDSYEQYF	TGTGCCAGCCAAACAGGGACAGACTCCTACGAGCAGTACTTC
TRBD1	NA	TRBV5-1	TRBJ1-3	CASSAGQLGNTIYF	TGCGCCAGCAGCGCGGGACAGTTGGGAAACACCATATATTTT
TRBD1	NA	TRBV11-2	TRBJ1-6	CASSLDRADNSPLHF	TGTGCCAGCAGCCTGGACAGGGCGGATAATTCACCCCTCCACTTT
TRBD2	NA	TRBV7-2	TRBJ2-3	CASSPRLAGGVYTQYF	TGTGCCAGCAGCCCGAGACTAGCGGGAGGCGTATATACGCAGTATTTT
NA	few	TRBV4-1	TRBJ1-1	CASSQVYRADELNTEAFF	TGCGCCAGCAGCCAAGTCTATCGGGCGGATGAGCTCAACACTGAAGCTTTCTTT
NA	NA	TRBV7-2	TRBJ2-7	CASSLVGSTYEQYF	TGTGCCAGCAGCTTAGTTGGGTCTACCTACGAGCAGTACTTC
TRBD2	NA	TRBV6-6	TRBJ2-7	CASSGVAGAQYF	TGTGCCAGCAGTGGCGTGGCGGGAGCCCAGTACTTC
NA	NA	TRBV6-5	TRBJ2-1	CASSYLRGSYNEQFF	TGTGCCAGCAGTTACCTGCGAGGGTCCTACAATGAGCAGTTCTTC
TRBD2	NA	TRBV2	TRBJ2-7	CASSRPAGPSYEQYF	TGTGCCAGCAGTCGGCCAGCGGGACCCTCCTACGAGCAGTACTTC
TRBD1	NA	TRBV11-2	TRBJ1-2	CASSPDRGKGYTF	TGTGCCAGCAGTCCGGACAGGGGGAAGGGCTACACCTTC
TRBD2	NA	TRBV7-8	TRBJ2-1	CASSLRAGGAYNEQFF	TGTGCCAGCAGCCTCAGAGCGGGAGGAGCCTACAATGAGCAGTTCTTC
NA	few	TRBV4-2	TRBJ2-2	CASSQDLVAGELFF	TGTGCCAGCAGCCAAGATCTAGTGGCCGGGGAGCTGTTTTTT
TRBD2	NA	TRBV10-3	TRBJ2-1	CATGVAGGKNEQFF	TGTGCCACCGGAGTGGCGGGAGGGAAGAATGAGCAGTTCTTC
NA	NA	TRBV14	TRBJ1-2	CASSQFGQPTF	TGTGCCAGCAGTCAATTCGGACAGCCTACCTTC
NA	NA	TRBV30	TRBJ1-1	CAWSGDTEAFF	TGTGCCTGGAGTGGGGACACTGAAGCTTTCTTT
NA	NA	TRBV18	TRBJ2-1	CASSREGSYNEQFF	TGTGCCAGCTCACGTGAGGGCTCCTACAATGAGCAGTTCTTC
NA	NA	TRBV29-1	TRBJ2-3	CSVSYVGVGTDTQYF	TGCAGCGTTTCTTACGTCGGGGTCGGCACAGATACGCAGTATTTT
NA	NA	TRBV6-5	TRBJ2-1	CASSGDYDEQFF	TGTGCCAGCAGTGGAGACTACGATGAGCAGTTCTTC
NA	NA	TRBV5-1	TRBJ1-4	CASSLVGRENEKLFF	TGCGCCAGCAGCTTGGTGGGCAGGGAAAATGAAAAACTGTTTTTT
NA	once	TRBV30	TRBJ2-7	CAWSVSAYEQYF	TGTGCCTGGAGTGTATCCGCCTACGAGCAGTACTTC
NA	once	TRBV30	TRBJ2-3	CAWSATLTDTQYF	TGTGCCTGGAGTGCGACACTCACAGATACGCAGTATTTT
TRBD2	NA	TRBV28	TRBJ2-3	CASSTGLADTDTQYF	TGTGCCAGCAGCACGGGACTAGCGGACACAGATACGCAGTATTTT
NA	NA	TRBV15	TRBJ2-1	CATSARDNEQFF	TGTGCCACCAGCGCGAGAGACAATGAGCAGTTCTTC
NA	NA	TRBV28	TRBJ2-3	CASGGAEHQDTQYF	TGTGCCAGCGGGGGGGCGGAGCACCAGGATACGCAGTATTTT
TRBD1	NA	TRBV28	TRBJ2-7	CASSLYRGEVWEQYF	TGTGCCAGCAGTTTATACAGGGGGGAGGTCTGGGAGCAGTACTTC
NA	NA	TRBV5-5	TRBJ2-5	CASSRTGQETQYF	TGTGCCAGCAGCAGGACGGGCCAAGAGACCCAGTACTTC
NA	once	TRBV11-2	TRBJ1-1	CASSLDPQGLAFF	TGTGCCAGCAGCCTAGACCCACAGGGTTTAGCTTTCTTT
NA	once	TRBV15	TRBJ2-7	CATSRVAAYEQYF	TGTGCCACCAGCAGAGTGGCGGCCTACGAGCAGTACTTC
TRBD1	NA	TRBV2	TRBJ1-1	CASSRGTGNTEAFF	TGTGCCAGTAGCAGGGGGACAGGGAACACTGAAGCTTTCTTT
NA	NA	TRBV28	TRBJ2-7	CASSPQVPYEQYF	TGTGCCAGCAGTCCCCAGGTACCCTACGAGCAGTACTTC
TRBD1	NA	TRBV28	TRBJ1-2	CASSPRQGYYGYTF	TGTGCCAGCAGTCCTAGACAGGGTTACTATGGCTACACCTTC
TRBD1	NA	TRBV11-1	TRBJ2-6	CASSKLPGQGGSGANVLTF	TGTGCCAGCAGCAAACTTCCGGGACAGGGTGGTTCTGGGGCCAACGTCCTGACTTTC
TRBD1	NA	TRBV5-8	TRBJ1-4	CASSLFRTGAEKLFF	TGTGCCAGCAGCTTGTTCAGGACAGGGGCTGAAAAACTGTTTTTT
TRBD2	NA	TRBV7-2	TRBJ2-7	CASSLRLAGGGPYEQYF	TGTGCCAGCAGCCTTAGACTAGCGGGGGGGGGCCCCTACGAGCAGTACTTC
TRBD1	NA	TRBV6-1	TRBJ2-7	CASSEGGQASYEQYF	TGTGCCAGCAGTGAAGGTGGACAGGCTTCCTACGAGCAGTACTTC
TRBD2	NA	TRBV5-6	TRBJ2-3	CASSPWTSGTSDTQYF	TGTGCCAGCAGCCCCTGGACTAGCGGGACCTCAGATACGCAGTATTTT
TRBD1	NA	TRBV7-2	TRBJ1-5	CASSRDRGGNQPQHF	TGTGCCAGCAGCAGGGACAGGGGAGGCAATCAGCCCCAGCATTTT
NA	NA	TRBV7-2	TRBJ2-3	CASSPRTLSGADTQYF	TGTGCCAGCAGCCCGAGGACCCTCTCTGGGGCAGATACGCAGTATTTT
NA	NA	TRBV19	TRBJ1-5	CASSRGVTLNQPQHF	TGTGCCAGTAGTAGAGGGGTGACCCTCAATCAGCCCCAGCATTTT
NA	NA	TRBV28	TRBJ2-7	CASSPFGPRYEQYF	TGTGCCAGCAGCCCCTTCGGGCCAAGATACGAGCAGTACTTC
TRBD1	NA	TRBV5-6	TRBJ2-4	CASSIAWTGLTKNIQYF	TGTGCCAGCAGCATAGCTTGGACAGGGCTAACCAAAAACATTCAGTACTTC
NA	NA	TRBV2	TRBJ1-4	CASSDRTIPVF	TGTGCCAGCAGTGATCGTACGATTCCGGTTTTT
TRBD1	NA	TRBV28	TRBJ2-5	CASGGQGLGETQYF	TGTGCCTCCGGGGGACAGGGCTTGGGGGAGACCCAGTACTTC
TRBD1	once	TRBV9	TRBJ1-2	CASSVVGTGVDGYTF	TGTGCCAGCAGCGTAGTGGGGACAGGAGTCGATGGCTACACCTTC
NA	NA	TRBV11-2	TRBJ2-7	CASSFLIGRDSYEQYF	TGTGCCAGCAGCTTTCTAATCGGGAGGGACAGCTACGAGCAGTACTTC
TRBD2	NA	TRBV5-4	TRBJ2-7	CASSRTSGRAYEQYF	TGTGCCAGCAGCCGGACTAGCGGGAGAGCTTACGAGCAGTACTTC
NA	NA	TRBV7-2	TRBJ2-3	CASSSPAGLNTQYF	TGTGCCAGCAGCTCCCCCGCAGGGCTAAATACGCAGTATTTT
TRBD2	NA	TRBV28	TRBJ2-3	CASATPGTSGRKDTQYF	TGTGCCAGCGCAACACCCGGGACTAGCGGGAGGAAGGATACGCAGTATTTT
TRBD1	NA	TRBV2	TRBJ2-1	CASSELGQGSNNEQFF	TGTGCCAGCAGTGAATTGGGACAGGGGTCAAACAATGAGCAGTTCTTC